This T cell receptor (beta chain) was obtained from a study of OX40 agonist ivuxolimab in advanced cancers. At the level of the study: Every 2 weeks, patients got intravenous ivuxolimab at one of six dose levels (0.01-10 mg/kg). Three patients showed partial responses: one hepatocellular carcinoma and two cutaneous melanoma cases. Notes on the study in general: In CD8+ T cells, expanded clones were on average more numerous than in CD4+.

Germline CDR1 reads MNHNS; CDR2 reads SASEGT. There are 15 residues in the CDR3. V shed 2 bases and J 5 bases; nucleotides not matched to a gene: 6. About this clone: Its cognate antigen is unknown.

Generated by immunoSEQ multiplex PCR, the TCRdb table keeps only in-frame clones and is missing some. The table records over 65,000 clones, 85% to 95% of them present only once. This sequence was found in an adult with an advanced solid tumor such as melanoma, head and neck, liver or kidney cancer. Specimen: CD4+ or CD8+ T cells sorted from blood, collected in a trial of the OX40 agonist ivuxolimab. The V and J genes are TRBV6-1 and TRBJ1-2; 9 bases map to TRBD1. CDR3 DNA sequence: TGTGCCAGCAGTGAATGGACAGGGGAGGGTTATGGCTACACCTTC. Its protein is CASSEWTGEGYGYTF.